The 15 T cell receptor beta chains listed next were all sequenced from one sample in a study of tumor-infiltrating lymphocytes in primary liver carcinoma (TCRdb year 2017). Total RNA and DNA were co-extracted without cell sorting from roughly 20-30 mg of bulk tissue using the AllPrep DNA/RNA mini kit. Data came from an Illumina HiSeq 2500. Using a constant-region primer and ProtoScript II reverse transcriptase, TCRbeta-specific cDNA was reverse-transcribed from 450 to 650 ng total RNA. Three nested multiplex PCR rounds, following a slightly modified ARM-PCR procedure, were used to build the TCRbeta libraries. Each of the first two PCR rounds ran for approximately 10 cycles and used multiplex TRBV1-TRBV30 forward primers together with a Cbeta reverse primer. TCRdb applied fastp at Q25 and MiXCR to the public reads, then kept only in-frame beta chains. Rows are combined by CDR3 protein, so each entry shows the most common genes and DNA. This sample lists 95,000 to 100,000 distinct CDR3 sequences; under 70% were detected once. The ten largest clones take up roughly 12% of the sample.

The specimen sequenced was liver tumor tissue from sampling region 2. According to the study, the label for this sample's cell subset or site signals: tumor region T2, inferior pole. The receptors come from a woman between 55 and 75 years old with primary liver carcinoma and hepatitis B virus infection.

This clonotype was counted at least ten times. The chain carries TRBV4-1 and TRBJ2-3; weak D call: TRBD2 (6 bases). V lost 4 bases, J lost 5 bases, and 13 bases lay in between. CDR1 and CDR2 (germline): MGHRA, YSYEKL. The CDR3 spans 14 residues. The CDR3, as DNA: TGCGCCAGCAGCCTCGAGGAGGGCAGAGATACGCAGTATTTT. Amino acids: CASSLEEGRDTQYF.

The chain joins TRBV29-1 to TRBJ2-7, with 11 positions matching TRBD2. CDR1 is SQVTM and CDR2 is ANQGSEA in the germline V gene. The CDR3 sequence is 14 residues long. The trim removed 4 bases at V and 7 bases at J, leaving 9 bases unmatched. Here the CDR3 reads CSVALWTSGYEQYF. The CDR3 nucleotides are TGCAGCGTTGCCCTATGGACTAGCGGGTATGAGCAGTACTTC.

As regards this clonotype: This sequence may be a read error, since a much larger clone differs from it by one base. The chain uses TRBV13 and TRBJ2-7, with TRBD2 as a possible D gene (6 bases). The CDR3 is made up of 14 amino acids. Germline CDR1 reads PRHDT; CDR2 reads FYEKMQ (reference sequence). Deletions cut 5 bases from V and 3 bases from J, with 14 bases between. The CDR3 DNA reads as TGTGCCAGCAGCGGAGGGAGTGGGGGCTACGAGCAGTACTTC. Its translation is CASSGGSGGYEQYF.

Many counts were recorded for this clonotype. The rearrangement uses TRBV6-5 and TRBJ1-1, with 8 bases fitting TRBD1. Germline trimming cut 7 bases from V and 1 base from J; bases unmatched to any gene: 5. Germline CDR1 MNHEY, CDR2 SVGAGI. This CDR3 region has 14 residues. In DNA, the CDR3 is TGTGCCAGCACGGGACAGGAAAGGAACACTGAAGCTTTCTTT. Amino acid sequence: CASTGQERNTEAFF.

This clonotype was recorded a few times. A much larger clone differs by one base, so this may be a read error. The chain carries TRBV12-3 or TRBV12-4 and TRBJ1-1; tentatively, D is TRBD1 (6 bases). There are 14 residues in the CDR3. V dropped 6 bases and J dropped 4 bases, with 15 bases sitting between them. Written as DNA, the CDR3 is TGTGCCAGCAGCCAAGGGGGGGGCTCCACTGAAGCTTTCTTT. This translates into CASSQGGGSTEAFF.

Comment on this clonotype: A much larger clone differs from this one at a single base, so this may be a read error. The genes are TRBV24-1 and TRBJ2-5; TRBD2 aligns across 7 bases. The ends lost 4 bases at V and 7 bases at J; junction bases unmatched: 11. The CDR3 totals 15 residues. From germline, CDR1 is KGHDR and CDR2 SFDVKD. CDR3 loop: CATSDSSGPTVTQYF. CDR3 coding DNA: TGTGCCACCAGTGACTCTAGCGGTCCAACGGTGACCCAGTACTTC.

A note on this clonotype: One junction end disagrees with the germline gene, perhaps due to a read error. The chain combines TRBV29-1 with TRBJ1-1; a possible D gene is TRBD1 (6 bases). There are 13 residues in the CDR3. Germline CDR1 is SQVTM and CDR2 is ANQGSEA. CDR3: CSSRRQEHTEASF. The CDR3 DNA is TGCAGCTCCCGGCGACAGGAGCACACTGAAGCTTCCTTT.

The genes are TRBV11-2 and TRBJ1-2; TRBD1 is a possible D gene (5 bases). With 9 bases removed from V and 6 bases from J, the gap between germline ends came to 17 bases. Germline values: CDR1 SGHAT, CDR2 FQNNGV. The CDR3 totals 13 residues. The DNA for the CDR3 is TGTGCCAGTAGCATCAGACAGAATAATGGCTACACCTTC. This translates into CASSIRQNNGYTF.

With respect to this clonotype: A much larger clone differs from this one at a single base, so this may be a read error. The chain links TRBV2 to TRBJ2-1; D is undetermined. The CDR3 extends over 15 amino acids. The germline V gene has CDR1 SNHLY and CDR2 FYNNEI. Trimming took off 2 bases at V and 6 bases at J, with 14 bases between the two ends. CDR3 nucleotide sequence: TGTGCCAGCAGTGAATCGATACCGATCTGCAATGAGCAGTTCTTC. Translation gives CASSESIPICNEQFF.

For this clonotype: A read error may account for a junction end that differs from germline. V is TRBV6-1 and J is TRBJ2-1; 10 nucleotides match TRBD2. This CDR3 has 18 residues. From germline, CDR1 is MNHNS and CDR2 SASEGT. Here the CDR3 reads CASSEEALAGVSMDEQFF. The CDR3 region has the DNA TGTGCTAGCAGTGAAGAAGCGCTAGCGGGAGTGTCTATGGATGAGCAGTTCTTC.

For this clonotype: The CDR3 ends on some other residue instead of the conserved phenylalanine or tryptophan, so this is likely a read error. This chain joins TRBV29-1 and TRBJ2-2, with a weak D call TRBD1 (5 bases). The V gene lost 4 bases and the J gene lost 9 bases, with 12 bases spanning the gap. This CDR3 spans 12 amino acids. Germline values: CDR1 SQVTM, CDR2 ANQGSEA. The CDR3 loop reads CSVGCGARELFL. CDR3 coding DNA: TGCAGCGTTGGGTGTGGGGCCCGGGAGCTGTTTCTT.

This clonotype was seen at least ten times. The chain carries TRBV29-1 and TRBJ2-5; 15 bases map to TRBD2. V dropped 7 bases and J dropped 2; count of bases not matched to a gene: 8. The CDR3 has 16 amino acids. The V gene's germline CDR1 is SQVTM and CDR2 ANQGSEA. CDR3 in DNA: TGCAGCGCGGGACTAGCGGGAGGTGGGCCGCAAGAGACCCAGTACTTC. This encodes CSAGLAGGGPQETQYF.

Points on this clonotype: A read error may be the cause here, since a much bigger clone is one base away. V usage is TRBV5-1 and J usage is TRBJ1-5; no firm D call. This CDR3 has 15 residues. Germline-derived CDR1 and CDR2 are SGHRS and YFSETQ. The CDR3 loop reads CASSPRPGSIQPQHF. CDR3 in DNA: TGCGCCAGCAGCCCCCGTCCCGGCAGCATTCAGCCCCAGCATTTT.

The CDR3 coding sequence is TGTGCTTGCAGAAAGACAGGGAGGAATCAGCCCCAGCATTTT. It encodes CACRKTGRNQPQHF. The genes are TRBV6-5 and TRBJ1-5, with 7 bases matching TRBD1. The V gene's germline CDR1 is MNHEY and CDR2 SVGAGI. This CDR3 spans 14 amino acids.

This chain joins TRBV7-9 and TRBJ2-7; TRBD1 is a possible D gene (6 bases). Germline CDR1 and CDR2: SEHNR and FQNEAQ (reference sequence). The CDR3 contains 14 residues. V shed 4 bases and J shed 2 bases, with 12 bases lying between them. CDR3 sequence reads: CASSSRTAPYEQYF. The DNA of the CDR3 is TGTGCCAGCAGCTCGCGGACAGCACCCTACGAGCAGTACTTC.